The 5 T cell receptor beta chains in this list originate from one sample, sequenced in a study of blood T cell repertoires in COVID-19. The data were produced by immunoSEQ multiplex PCR, yet TCRdb's version contains in-frame clones alone and is incomplete. The table has more than 85,000 clones, approximately 91% seen once. Sequenced sample: peripheral blood. The receptors originated from a young man with acute or convalescent COVID-19.

This clone appeared a single time. This chain links TRBV9 with TRBJ2-1, with D possibly TRBD2 on 6 matching bases. CDR3 length equals 16 residues. Germline CDR1 reads SGDLS; CDR2 reads YYNGEE. V shed 4 bases and J shed 4 bases, with 18 bases lying between them. CDR3 sequence: CASSLNSGVTYNEQFF. As DNA, the CDR3 is TGTGCCAGCAGCTTGAATAGCGGCGTGACTTACAATGAGCAGTTCTTC.

The chain joins TRBV9 to TRBJ1-3, with 11 bases that match TRBD1. This CDR3 has 18 residues. Looked up from germline, CDR1 is SGDLS and CDR2 is YYNGEE. After removal of 2 bases from V and 3 bases from J, the junction contained 10 bases not matched to a gene. Here the CDR3 DNA reads TGTGCCAGCAGCGTCTCACTCCCGGGACAGGGGGGTGGAAACACCATATATTTT. Residues: CASSVSLPGQGGGNTIYF. The complete variable domain, with remaining parts taken from reference TRBV9 and TRBJ1-3, reads DSGVTQTPKHLITATGQRVTLRCSPRSGDLSVYWYQQSLDQGLQFLIQYYNGEERAKGNILERFSAQQFPDLHSELNLSSLELGDSALYFCASSVSLPGQGGGNTIYFGEGSWLTVV.

The chain carries TRBV30 and TRBJ2-3; possibly TRBD1 for D (5 bases). V dropped 0 bases and J dropped 3 bases, with 13 bases sitting between them. CDR1 and CDR2 from the germline V gene are GTSNPN and SVGIG (reference sequence). The CDR3 spans 15 residues. The CDR3 reads CAWSVSSGWTDTQYF. In nucleotides, the CDR3 is TGTGCCTGGAGTGTAAGCTCAGGGTGGACAGATACGCAGTATTTT.

The CDR3 bases are TGTGCCAGCAGCTCGGGACAGGGGGCCCCTAACTATGGCTACACCTTC. Amino acid sequence: CASSSGQGAPNYGYTF. This chain connects TRBV14 to TRBJ1-2; TRBD1 aligns across 12 bases. In germline, CDR1 is SGHDN, CDR2 FVKESK. The CDR3 runs to 16 residues. The V segment lost 5 bases and the J segment 0 bases; nucleotides outside the gene matches: 4.

This chain links TRBV6-5 with TRBJ1-3; unclear D gene. CDR1 is MNHEY and CDR2 is SVGAGI in the germline V gene. The CDR3 totals 16 residues. V shed 0 bases and J shed 0 bases, with 9 bases lying between them. The CDR3 region has the DNA TGTGCCAGCAGTTACTCCGTCCTCAGCTCTGGAAACACCATATATTTT. Translating gives CASSYSVLSSGNTIYF.